A selection of T cell receptor beta chains follows, all from one sample in a study of human T cells and chemical hapten exposure. MiXCR, run by TCRdb on the RACE reads, gives a single entry per CDR3 protein. The sample lists 40,000 to 45,000 distinct CDR3 sequences; about 8.9% were seen once. Sequencing was performed on whole blood, taken in connection with sensitization to the hapten diphenylcyclopropenone (DPC). Receptors originate from a woman aged 40 to 50 with alopecia areata. Some clones in this sample may be carry-over from other donors' samples. Each CDR3 is given with its conserved first and last residue. D genes are given only for firm matches. The size field is filled for only some rows; it gives once, few, many or a size class.

J: TRBJ2-3; length: 15; D: TRBD2; size: many; V: TRBV5-1; DNA: TGCGCCAGCAGCTTGCTAGCGGGGGACGCAGATACGCAGTATTTT; CDR3: CASSLLAGDADTQYF
J: TRBJ2-7; length: 15; D: TRBD1; size: many; V: TRBV15; DNA: TGTGCCACCAGCTCCTTAAGGGACAGCCTCTACGAGCAGTACTTC; CDR3: CATSSLRDSLYEQYF
J: TRBJ1-1; length: 17; D: NA; size: many; V: TRBV14; DNA: TGTGCCAGCAGCCATCGAAGGACGGGAACCTTGAACACTGAAGCTTTCTTT; CDR3: CASSHRRTGTLNTEAFF
J: TRBJ1-3; length: 10; D: NA; size: many; V: TRBV7-9; DNA: TGTGCCAGCAGCCTTCAGGCCATATATTTT; CDR3: CASSLQAIYF
J: TRBJ1-2; length: 16; D: TRBD1; size: many; V: TRBV6-4; DNA: TGTGCCAGCAGTGACTCGCAGGACAGGGGGTTATATGGCTACACCTTC; CDR3: CASSDSQDRGLYGYTF
J: TRBJ2-4; length: 14; D: TRBD1; size: many; V: TRBV28; DNA: TGTGCCAGCAGTTTGTCGGGACAGCAAAACATTCAGTACTTC; CDR3: CASSLSGQQNIQYF
J: TRBJ1-6; length: 16; D: TRBD1; size: many; V: TRBV12-3/TRBV12-4; DNA: TGTGCCAGCAGTTTAGGGACAGGGGCATATAATTCACCCCTCCACTTT; CDR3: CASSLGTGAYNSPLHF
J: TRBJ2-1; length: 12; D: NA; size: NA; V: TRBV7-2; DNA: TGTGCCAGCAGCTTAGCGGCGAGTGAGCAGTTCTTC; CDR3: CASSLAASEQFF
J: TRBJ1-6; length: 18; D: TRBD1; size: many; V: TRBV18; DNA: TGTGCCAGCTCACCCTTTGGACCGGGACAGGGAAGGAATTCACCCCTCCACTTT; CDR3: CASSPFGPGQGRNSPLHF
J: TRBJ1-1; length: 15; D: NA; size: NA; V: TRBV3-1; DNA: TGTGCCAGCAGCCGCAAAATTCGACAGAACACTGAAGCTTTCTTT; CDR3: CASSRKIRQNTEAFF
J: TRBJ1-1; length: 14; D: TRBD1; size: many; V: TRBV12-3/TRBV12-4; DNA: TGTGCCAGCAGCCAGGATCCGACAGGGGGTGAAGCTTTCTTT; CDR3: CASSQDPTGGEAFF
J: TRBJ1-2; length: 14; D: NA; size: few; V: TRBV5-6; DNA: TGTGCCAGCAGCTTGGCTCGGGAGTACTATGGCTACACCTTC; CDR3: CASSLAREYYGYTF
J: TRBJ2-2; length: 16; D: TRBD1; size: many; V: TRBV7-3; DNA: TGTGCCAGCAGCTCCTTCCTCGGGACAGGGACCGGGGAGCTGTTTTTT; CDR3: CASSSFLGTGTGELFF
J: TRBJ2-1; length: 18; D: NA; size: many; V: TRBV6-5; DNA: TGTGCCAGCAGTTACTCGAGGGGTGAGGGGCCCAATATCAATGAGCAGTTCTTC; CDR3: CASSYSRGEGPNINEQFF
J: TRBJ2-7; length: 14; D: TRBD1; size: many; V: TRBV9; DNA: TGTGCCAGCAGCGTAGGGGACAGCTCCTACGAGCAGTACTTC; CDR3: CASSVGDSSYEQYF
J: TRBJ2-7; length: 15; D: TRBD1; size: few; V: TRBV6-2/TRBV6-3; DNA: TGTGCCAGCAGCACAACCGGGACAGCCACTCAGGAGCAGTACTTC; CDR3: CASSTTGTATQEQYF
J: TRBJ2-3; length: 16; D: TRBD1; size: many; V: TRBV5-1; DNA: TGCGCCAGCAGCGAAGCGACAGGGGGCCTTGCAGATACGCAGTATTTT; CDR3: CASSEATGGLADTQYF
J: TRBJ1-2; length: 13; D: TRBD1; size: NA; V: TRBV28; DNA: TGTGCCAGCAACCCGGGACAGTGGTATGGCTACACCTTC; CDR3: CASNPGQWYGYTF
J: TRBJ2-2; length: 17; D: NA; size: many; V: TRBV4-3; DNA: TGCGCCAGCAGCCACACCACCGGGGGCCCGAACACCGGGGAGCTGTTTTTT; CDR3: CASSHTTGGPNTGELFF
J: TRBJ1-2; length: 15; D: NA; size: many; V: TRBV5-4; DNA: TGTGCCAGCAGCTTGGCCGGGGGGCCGACGGGCGGCTACACCTTC; CDR3: CASSLAGGPTGGYTF
J: TRBJ2-1; length: 14; D: NA; size: many; V: TRBV19; DNA: TGTGCCAGTAGTAGTAGTGCCCAGTCAAGTGAGCAGTTCTTC; CDR3: CASSSSAQSSEQFF
J: TRBJ2-7; length: 12; D: NA; size: NA; V: TRBV6-2/TRBV6-3; DNA: TGTGCCAGCAGGAGAGCCCCGGGCGAGCAGTACTTC; CDR3: CASRRAPGEQYF
J: TRBJ1-4; length: 15; D: NA; size: NA; V: TRBV27; DNA: TGTGCCAGCAGCCGCGGCGGGACTGGAGATGAAAAACTGTTTTTT; CDR3: CASSRGGTGDEKLFF
J: TRBJ2-7; length: 16; D: TRBD1; size: few; V: TRBV29-1; DNA: TGCAGCGTTGTGGATGAGGGACAGTTTTCCTCCTACGAGCAGTACTTC; CDR3: CSVVDEGQFSSYEQYF
J: TRBJ2-7; length: 22; D: TRBD1; size: NA; V: TRBV7-9; DNA: TGTGCCAGCAGCTCCCTCCGTTGGAACCAACCGGGACAGGGGCCCCCCTCCTACGAGCAGTACTTC; CDR3: CASSSLRWNQPGQGPPSYEQYF
J: TRBJ2-5; length: 15; D: NA; size: many; V: TRBV3-1; DNA: TGTGCCAGCAGCCAAGATAGATTAGCGGAAGAGACCCAGTACTTC; CDR3: CASSQDRLAEETQYF
J: TRBJ2-3; length: 13; D: TRBD1; size: many; V: TRBV20-1; DNA: TGCAGTACTGGACAGGGGTGGACAGATACGCAGTATTTT; CDR3: CSTGQGWTDTQYF
J: TRBJ1-4; length: 14; D: NA; size: few; V: TRBV6-6; DNA: TGTGCCAGCAGTTACGGAGCGGTTAATGAAAAACTGTTTTTT; CDR3: CASSYGAVNEKLFF
J: TRBJ2-7; length: 15; D: TRBD1; size: many; V: TRBV4-3; DNA: TGCGCCAGCAGCCAAGACGGACAGGGGATCTACGAGCAGTACTTC; CDR3: CASSQDGQGIYEQYF
J: TRBJ1-1; length: 17; D: TRBD1; size: NA; V: TRBV11-2; DNA: TGTGCCAGCAGCCCCGGATATTTGGACAGGGTATACACTGAAGCTTTCTTT; CDR3: CASSPGYLDRVYTEAFF
J: TRBJ2-1; length: 13; D: NA; size: many; V: TRBV7-7; DNA: TGTGCCAGCAGCTTCGACAGAAACAATGAGCAGTTCTTC; CDR3: CASSFDRNNEQFF